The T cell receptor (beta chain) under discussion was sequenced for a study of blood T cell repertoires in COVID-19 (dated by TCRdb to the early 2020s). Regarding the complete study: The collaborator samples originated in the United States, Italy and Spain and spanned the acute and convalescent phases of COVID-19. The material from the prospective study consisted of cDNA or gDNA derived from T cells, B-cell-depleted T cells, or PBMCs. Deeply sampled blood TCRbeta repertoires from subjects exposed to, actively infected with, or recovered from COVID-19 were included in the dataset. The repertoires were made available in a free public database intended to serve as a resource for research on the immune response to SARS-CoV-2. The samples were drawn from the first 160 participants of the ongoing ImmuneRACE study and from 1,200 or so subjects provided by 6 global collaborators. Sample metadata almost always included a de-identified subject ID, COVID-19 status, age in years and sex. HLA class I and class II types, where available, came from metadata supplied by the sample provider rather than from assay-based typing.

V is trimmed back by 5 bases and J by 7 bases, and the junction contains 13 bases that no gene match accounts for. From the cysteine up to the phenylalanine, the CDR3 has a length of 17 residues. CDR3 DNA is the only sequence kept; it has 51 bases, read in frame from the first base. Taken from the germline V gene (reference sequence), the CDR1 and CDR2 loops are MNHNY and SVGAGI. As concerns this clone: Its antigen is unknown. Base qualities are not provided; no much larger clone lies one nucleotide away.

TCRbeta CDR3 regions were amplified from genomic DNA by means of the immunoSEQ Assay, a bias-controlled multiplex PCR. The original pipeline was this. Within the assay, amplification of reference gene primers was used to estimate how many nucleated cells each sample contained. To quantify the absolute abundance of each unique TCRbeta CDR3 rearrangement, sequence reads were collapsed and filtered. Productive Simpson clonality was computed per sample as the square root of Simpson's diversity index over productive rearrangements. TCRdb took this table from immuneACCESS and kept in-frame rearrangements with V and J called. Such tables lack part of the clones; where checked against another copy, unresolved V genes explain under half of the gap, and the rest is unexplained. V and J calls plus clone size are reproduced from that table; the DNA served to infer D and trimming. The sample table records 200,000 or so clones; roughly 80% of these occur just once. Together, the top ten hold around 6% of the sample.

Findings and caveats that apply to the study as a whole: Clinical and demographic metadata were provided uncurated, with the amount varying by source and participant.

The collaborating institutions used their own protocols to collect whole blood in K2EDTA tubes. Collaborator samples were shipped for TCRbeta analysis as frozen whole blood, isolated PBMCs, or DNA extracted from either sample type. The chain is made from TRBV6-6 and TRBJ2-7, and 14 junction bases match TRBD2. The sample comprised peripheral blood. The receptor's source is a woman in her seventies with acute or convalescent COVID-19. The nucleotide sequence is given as TGTGCCAGCAGTCGGGACAGGGGACTAGCGGGAGTGAAAGAGCAGTACTTC. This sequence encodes CASSRDRGLAGVKEQYF.